Listed below are T cell receptor beta chains from one sample, sequenced in a study of T cell responses to AZD1222 COVID-19 vaccine. The protocol was immunoSEQ multiplex PCR, while the TCRdb copy is restricted to in-frame clones and leaves out a portion. Here the sample spans some 130,000 clones, roughly 91% being singletons. The specimen was peripheral blood, collected 28 days after the second AZD1222 dose. Receptors originate from an adult who received the AZD1222 COVID-19 vaccine. The CDR3 runs from the conserved cysteine through the conserved F or W. Fields, in order: J gene, D gene, V gene, CDR3 protein, CDR3 DNA. A D gene is named only where the DNA matches it firmly.

TRBJ2-1	TRBD2	TRBV11-2	CASSRVAGRWNEQFF	TGTGCCAGCAGCCGAGTAGCGGGACGTTGGAATGAGCAGTTCTTC
TRBJ1-2	TRBD1	TRBV27	CASSSGTVYGYTF	TGTGCCAGCAGTTCCGGGACAGTTTATGGCTACACCTTC
TRBJ2-3	TRBD2	TRBV9	CASSPPRGTQYF	TGTGCCAGCAGCCCCCCGCGGGGGACGCAGTATTTT
TRBJ2-7	NA	TRBV4-1	CASRPGLLTYEQYF	TGCGCCAGCAGGCCGGGACTCCTAACCTACGAGCAGTACTTC
TRBJ1-2	NA	TRBV2	CASRAGPPRPNGYTF	TGTGCCAGCAGAGCGGGACCGCCCCGGCCCAATGGCTACACCTTC
TRBJ2-3	NA	TRBV15	CATSRQGPTDTQYF	TGTGCCACCAGCAGGCAAGGACCCACAGATACGCAGTATTTT
TRBJ2-3	TRBD1	TRBV10-3	CAISGSGTGRLDTQYF	TGTGCCATCAGTGGGTCCGGGACAGGGAGGTTAGATACGCAGTATTTT
TRBJ2-3	TRBD1	TRBV28	CASRGQRGTDTQYF	TGTGCCAGCAGGGGACAGAGGGGGACAGATACGCAGTATTTT
TRBJ1-5	NA	TRBV2	CASTPTAGMNQPQHF	TGTGCCAGCACCCCCACGGCAGGAATGAATCAGCCCCAGCATTTT
TRBJ1-1	NA	TRBV7-9	CASSLEDTEAFF	TGTGCCAGCAGCTTAGAGGACACTGAAGCTTTCTTT
TRBJ2-5	NA	TRBV30	CAWSIGLGTETQYF	TGTGCCTGGAGTATAGGGCTAGGGACAGAGACCCAGTACTTC
TRBJ2-7	NA	TRBV5-1	CASSLASDTYEQYF	TGCGCCAGCAGCTTGGCGTCGGACACCTACGAGCAGTACTTC